This T cell receptor (beta chain) was sequenced for a study of human T cells and chemical hapten exposure. Study information: Patch tests containing 0.01% DPC, applied to the upper back, were read at 6 days. Study-level findings and limits: Against controls, expanded TCRs gave rise to significantly more large CDR3 similarity clusters.

After removal of 4 bases from V and 5 bases from J, the junction contained 3 bases not matched to a gene. The CDR3 length is 15 residues. CDR1 is MDHEN and CDR2 is SYDVKM in the germline V gene. The library labeled individual cDNA molecules by adding unique molecular identifiers to them. One entry per CDR3 protein, called by TCRdb with MiXCR from the RACE reads. This table has 75,000 to 90,000 distinct CDR3 sequences, 10% appearing once. Time point denoted: patch test 2, 6 weeks after DPC sensitization. The treatment denotes: therapeutic diphenylcyclopropenone sensitization with weekly scalp DPC. This clonotype was counted at least ten times. Its antigen is still unknown.

The clonotype was recovered from a woman in her 50s with alopecia areata. Some clones in this sample may be carry-over from other donors' samples. This material consisted of whole blood, taken in connection with sensitization to the hapten diphenylcyclopropenone (DPC). The chain couples TRBV28 to TRBJ2-2; 11 positions match TRBD2. The CDR3 here is CASSSRTSGTGELFF. CDR3 DNA sequence: TGTGCCAGCAGTTCGAGGACTAGCGGGACCGGGGAGCTGTTTTTT.